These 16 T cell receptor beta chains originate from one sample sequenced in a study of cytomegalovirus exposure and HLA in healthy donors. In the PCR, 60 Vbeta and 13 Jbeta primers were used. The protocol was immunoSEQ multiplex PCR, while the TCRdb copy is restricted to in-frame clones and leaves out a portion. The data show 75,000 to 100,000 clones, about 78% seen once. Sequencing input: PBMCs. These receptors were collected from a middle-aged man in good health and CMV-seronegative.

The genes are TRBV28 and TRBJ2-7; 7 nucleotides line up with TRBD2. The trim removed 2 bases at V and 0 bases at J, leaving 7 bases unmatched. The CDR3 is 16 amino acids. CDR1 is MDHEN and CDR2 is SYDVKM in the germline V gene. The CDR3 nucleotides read TGTGCCAGCAGTTTAACGAGAGGGAGGGCCTCCTACGAGCAGTACTTC. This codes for CASSLTRGRASYEQYF.

The CDR3: CASSLVAPYEQYF. In DNA form, the CDR3 reads TGCGCCAGCAGCTTGGTGGCACCGTACGAGCAGTACTTC. The chain couples TRBV5-1 to TRBJ2-7, with D hard to call. Germline V gives CDR1 SGHRS, CDR2 YFSETQ. The CDR3 is 13 amino acids. The V end lost 0 bases, the J end lost 4 bases, and 8 bases lay between the germline ends.

The CDR3 is CASSLAQGANTEAFF. CDR3 DNA: TGTGCCAGCAGCTTGGCCCAGGGTGCGAACACTGAAGCTTTCTTT. The gene calls are TRBV5-4 and TRBJ1-1; D perhaps matches TRBD1 (5 bases). CDR1 is SGHNT, CDR2 YYREEE, per germline (reference sequence). V lost 0 bases and J 1 base, leaving 10 bases between the germline ends. The CDR3 runs 15 residues.

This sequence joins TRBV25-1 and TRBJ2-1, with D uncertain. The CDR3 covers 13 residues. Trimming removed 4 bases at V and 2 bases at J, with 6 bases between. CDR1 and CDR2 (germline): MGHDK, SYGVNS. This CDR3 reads CASSGLAYNEQFF. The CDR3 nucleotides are TGTGCCAGCAGTGGCCTAGCCTACAATGAGCAGTTCTTC.

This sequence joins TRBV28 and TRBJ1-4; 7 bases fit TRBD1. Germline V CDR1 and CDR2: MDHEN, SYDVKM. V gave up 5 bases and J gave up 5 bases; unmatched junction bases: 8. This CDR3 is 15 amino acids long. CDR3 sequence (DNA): TGTGCCAGCAGTCCCTGGACGACAGGGAATGAAAAACTGTTTTTT. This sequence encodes CASSPWTTGNEKLFF.

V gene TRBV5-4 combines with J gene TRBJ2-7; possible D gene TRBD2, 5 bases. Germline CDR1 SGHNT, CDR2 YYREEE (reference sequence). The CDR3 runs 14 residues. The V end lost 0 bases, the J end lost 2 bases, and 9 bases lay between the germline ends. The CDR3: CASSLASGTYEQYF. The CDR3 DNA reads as TGTGCCAGCAGCTTGGCCAGCGGTACCTACGAGCAGTACTTC.

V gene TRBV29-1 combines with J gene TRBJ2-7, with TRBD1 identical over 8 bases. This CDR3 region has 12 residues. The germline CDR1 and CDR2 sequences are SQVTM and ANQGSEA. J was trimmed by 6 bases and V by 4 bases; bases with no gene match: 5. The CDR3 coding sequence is TGCAGCGTTGGGGCAGGGGGCGTCGAGCAGTACTTC. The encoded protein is CSVGAGGVEQYF.

The CDR3 nucleotides are TGTGCCATCAGTGGTCAGTCCTACGAGCAGTACTTC. Protein product: CAISGQSYEQYF. The chain combines TRBV10-3 with TRBJ2-7; D not certain. Trimming cost V 4 bases and J 1 base, with 5 bases left between them. The CDR3 length is 12 residues. Germline values: CDR1 ENHRY, CDR2 SYGVKD.

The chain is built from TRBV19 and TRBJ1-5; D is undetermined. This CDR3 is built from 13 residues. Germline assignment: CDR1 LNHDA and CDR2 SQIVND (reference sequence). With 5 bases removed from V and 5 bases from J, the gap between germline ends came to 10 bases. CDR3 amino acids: CASSWAVDQPQHF. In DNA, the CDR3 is TGTGCCAGTAGTTGGGCAGTGGATCAGCCCCAGCATTTT.

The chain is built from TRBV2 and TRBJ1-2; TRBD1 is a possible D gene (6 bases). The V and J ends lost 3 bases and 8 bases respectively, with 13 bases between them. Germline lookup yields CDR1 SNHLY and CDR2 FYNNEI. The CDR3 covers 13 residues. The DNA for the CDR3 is TGTGCCAGCAGTGACAGGGGTATCGGGGGCTACACCTTC. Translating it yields CASSDRGIGGYTF. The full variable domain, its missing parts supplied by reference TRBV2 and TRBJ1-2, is EPEVTQTPSHQVTQMGQEVILRCVPISNHLYFYWYRQILGQKVEFLVSFYNNEISEKSEIFDDQFSVERPDGSNFTLKIRSTKLEDSAMYFCASSDRGIGGYTFGSGTRLTVV.

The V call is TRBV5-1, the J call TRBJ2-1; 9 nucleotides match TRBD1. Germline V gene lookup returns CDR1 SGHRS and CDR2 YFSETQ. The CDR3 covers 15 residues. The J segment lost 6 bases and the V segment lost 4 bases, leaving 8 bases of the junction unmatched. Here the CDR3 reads CASSNGQGSGNEQFF. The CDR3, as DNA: TGCGCCAGCAGCAACGGACAGGGGTCGGGCAATGAGCAGTTCTTC.

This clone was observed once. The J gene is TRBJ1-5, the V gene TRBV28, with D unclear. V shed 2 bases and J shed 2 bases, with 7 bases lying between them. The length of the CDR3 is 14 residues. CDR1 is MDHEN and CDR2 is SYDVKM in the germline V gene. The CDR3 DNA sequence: TGTGCCAGCAGTTTAGATGTAGGCAATCAGCCCCAGCATTTT. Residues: CASSLDVGNQPQHF.

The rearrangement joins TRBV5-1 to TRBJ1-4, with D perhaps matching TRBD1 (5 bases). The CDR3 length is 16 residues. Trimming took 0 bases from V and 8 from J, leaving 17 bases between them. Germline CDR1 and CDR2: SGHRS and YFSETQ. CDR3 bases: TGCGCCAGCAGCTTGGACGTGGCAGGGCTCAGCGAAAAACTGTTTTTT. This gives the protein CASSLDVAGLSEKLFF. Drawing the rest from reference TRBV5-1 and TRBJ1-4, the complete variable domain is KAGVTQTPRYLIKTRGQQVTLSCSPISGHRSVSWYQQTPGQGLQFLFEYFSETQRNKGNFPGRFSGRQFSNSRSEMNVSTLELGDSALYLCASSLDVAGLSEKLFFGSGTQLSVL.

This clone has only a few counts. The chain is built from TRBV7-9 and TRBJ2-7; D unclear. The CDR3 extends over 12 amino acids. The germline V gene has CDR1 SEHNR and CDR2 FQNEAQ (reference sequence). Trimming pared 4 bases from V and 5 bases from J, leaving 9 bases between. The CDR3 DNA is TGTGCCAGCAGCTCGGCTACAGACGAGCAGTACTTC. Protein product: CASSSATDEQYF.

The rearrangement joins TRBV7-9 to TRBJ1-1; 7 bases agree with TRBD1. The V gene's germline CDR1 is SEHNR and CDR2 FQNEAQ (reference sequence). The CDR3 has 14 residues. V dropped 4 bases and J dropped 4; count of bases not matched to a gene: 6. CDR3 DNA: TGTGCCAGCAGCTCCCGACAGGGTGGCACTGAAGCTTTCTTT. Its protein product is CASSSRQGGTEAFF.

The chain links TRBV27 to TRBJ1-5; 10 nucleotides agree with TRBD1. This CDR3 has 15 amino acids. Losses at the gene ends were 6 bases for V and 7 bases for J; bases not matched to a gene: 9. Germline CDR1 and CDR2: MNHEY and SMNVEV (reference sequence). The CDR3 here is CASRSDRGREQPQHF. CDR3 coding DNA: TGTGCCAGCAGGTCCGACAGGGGGCGAGAACAGCCCCAGCATTTT.